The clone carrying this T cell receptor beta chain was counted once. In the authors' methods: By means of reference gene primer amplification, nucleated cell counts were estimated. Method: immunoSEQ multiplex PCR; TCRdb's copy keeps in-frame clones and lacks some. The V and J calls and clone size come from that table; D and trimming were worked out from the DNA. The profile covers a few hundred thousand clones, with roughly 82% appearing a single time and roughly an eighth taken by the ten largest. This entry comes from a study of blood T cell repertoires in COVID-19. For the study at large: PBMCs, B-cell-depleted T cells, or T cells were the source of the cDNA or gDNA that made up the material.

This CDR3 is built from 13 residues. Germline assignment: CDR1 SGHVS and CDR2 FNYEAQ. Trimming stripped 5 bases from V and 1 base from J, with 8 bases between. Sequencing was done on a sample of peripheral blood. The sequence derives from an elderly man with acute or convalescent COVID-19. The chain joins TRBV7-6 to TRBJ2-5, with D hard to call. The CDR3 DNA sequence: TGTGCCAGCAGCGTCATGGCCCAAGAGACCCAGTACTTC. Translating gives CASSVMAQETQYF.